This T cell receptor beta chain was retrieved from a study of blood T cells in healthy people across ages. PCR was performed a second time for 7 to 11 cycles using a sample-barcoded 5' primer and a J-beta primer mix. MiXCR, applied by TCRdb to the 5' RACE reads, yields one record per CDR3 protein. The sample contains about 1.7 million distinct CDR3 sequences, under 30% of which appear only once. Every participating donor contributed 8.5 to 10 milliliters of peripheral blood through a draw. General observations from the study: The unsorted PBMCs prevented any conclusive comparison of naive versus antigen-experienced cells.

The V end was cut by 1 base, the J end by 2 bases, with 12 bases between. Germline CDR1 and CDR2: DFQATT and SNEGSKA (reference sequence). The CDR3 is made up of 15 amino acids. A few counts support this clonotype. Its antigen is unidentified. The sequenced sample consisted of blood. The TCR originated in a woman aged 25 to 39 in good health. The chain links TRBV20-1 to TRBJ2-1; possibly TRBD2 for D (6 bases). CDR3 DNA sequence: TGCAGTGCTAGAGGGGGCGGGGAGACCTACAATGAGCAGTTCTTC. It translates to CSARGGGETYNEQFF.